This entry describes one T cell receptor (beta chain). Antigen specificity is unknown. The germline CDR1 and CDR2 sequences are LNHDA and SQIVND (reference sequence). The CDR3 loop spans 17 amino acids. The source of the sample is a study of monozygotic twins with inflammatory bowel disease. Regarding the study as a whole: Twins classed as concordant or discordant showed no difference in repertoire similarity, possibly from limited power.

With the 5' RACE reads reprocessed, TCRdb shows one record per CDR3 protein and no DNA. The repertoire shows approximately 400,000 distinct CDR3 sequences; the top ten hold 2.6%. This TCR was recovered from a human donor with ulcerative colitis or Crohn's disease, or a healthy co-twin of an affected twin (not recorded which). Sequencing used blood. The chain links TRBV19 to TRBJ1-1. This CDR3 is CASSIDRGGRRNTEAFF.